Listed here are 18 T cell receptor beta chains from one sample, sequenced in a study of blood T cell repertoires in COVID-19. This table comes from immunoSEQ multiplex PCR, and its TCRdb copy is limited to in-frame clones, with some not included. The sample has 350,000 or so clones; more than 70% are singletons. Sample: peripheral blood. The receptors here all came from a woman aged 55-69 years with COVID-19, enrolled during active disease.

DNA for the CDR3: TGTGCCAGCAGCTTATGGACTGCCTACGAGCAGTACTTC. Its protein product is CASSLWTAYEQYF. The chain employs TRBV5-5 and TRBJ2-7; D is perhaps TRBD2 (5 bases). The CDR3 spans 13 residues. V was pared by 2 bases and J by 2 bases, with 8 bases between. Germline V gene sequence: CDR1 SGHKS, CDR2 YYEKEE (reference sequence). The full variable domain, its missing parts supplied by reference TRBV5-5 and TRBJ2-7, is DAGVTQSPTHLIKTRGQQVTLRCSPISGHKSVSWYQQVLGQGPQFIFQYYEKEERGRGNFPDRFSARQFPNYSSELNVNALLLGDSALYLCASSLWTAYEQYFGPGTRLTVT.

The chain has TRBV7-9 and TRBJ2-7; D not certain. This CDR3 contains 13 residues. V lost 2 bases and J 4 bases, leaving 9 bases between the germline ends. Germline V gene sequence: CDR1 SEHNR, CDR2 FQNEAQ (reference sequence). The CDR3 region is CASSLINFYEQYF. The DNA of the CDR3 is TGTGCCAGCAGCTTAATCAACTTTTACGAGCAGTACTTC.

This clone appeared once. This chain connects TRBV5-1 to TRBJ1-2; 8 bases align to TRBD1. V shed 4 bases and J 14 bases; nucleotides not matched to a gene: 7. The CDR3 spans 11 residues. Germline V gives CDR1 SGHRS, CDR2 YFSETQ. The chain's CDR3 is CASSPDRVWTF. CDR3 coding DNA: TGCGCCAGCAGCCCGGACAGGGTTTGGACCTTC.

V and J are TRBV7-2 and TRBJ1-5; 10 bases match TRBD1. J lost 4 bases, V lost 4 bases, and 7 bases had no gene match. Germline-derived CDR1 and CDR2 are SGHTA and FQGNSA. CDR3 length: 16 residues. The CDR3 DNA reads TGTGCCAGCAGCTCCACGACAGGGGGCTGGAATCAGCCCCAGCATTTT. Translation: CASSSTTGGWNQPQHF.

The rearrangement joins TRBV29-1 to TRBJ1-3; D not resolved. This CDR3 has 14 amino acids. Per the germline V gene, CDR1 is SQVTM and CDR2 is ANQGSEA. Trimming cost V 3 bases and J 2 bases, with 11 bases left between them. CDR3 nucleotide sequence: TGCAGCGTTGACCAGGACGGGACTGGAAACACCATATATTTT. Residues: CSVDQDGTGNTIYF.

CDR3: CASSYAGLSKNIQYF. The DNA for the CDR3 is TGTGCCAGCAGTTACGCGGGCTTGTCCAAAAACATTCAGTACTTC. This chain joins TRBV6-5 and TRBJ2-4; D might be TRBD2 (5 bases). Germline CDR1 and CDR2: MNHEY and SVGAGI. CDR3 length: 15 residues. Trimming removed 2 bases from V and 2 bases from J, with 10 bases in between.

V and J are TRBV2 and TRBJ1-2; 9 bases align to TRBD1. Per the germline V gene, CDR1 is SNHLY and CDR2 is FYNNEI. The CDR3 is made up of 15 amino acids. V lost 4 bases to trimming and J lost 3 bases; unmatched junction nucleotides: 6. The CDR3 sequence is CASSVRGQGDYGYTF. DNA for the CDR3: TGTGCCAGCAGTGTCAGGGGACAGGGTGACTATGGCTACACCTTC.

The chain joins TRBV5-8 to TRBJ2-5; 9 bases fit TRBD2. Per the germline V gene, CDR1 is SGHTS and CDR2 is YDEGEE. Losses at the gene ends were 0 bases for V and 7 bases for J; bases not matched to a gene: 10. The CDR3 spans 16 residues. CDR3 in amino acids: CASSLVSGGVMGTQYF. In nucleotides, the CDR3 is TGTGCCAGCAGCTTGGTTAGCGGGGGCGTCATGGGGACCCAGTACTTC.

This chain connects TRBV29-1 to TRBJ1-2; D unresolved. The CDR3 is made up of 12 amino acids. Trimming removed 7 bases at V and 6 bases at J, with 15 bases between. CDR1 is SQVTM and CDR2 is ANQGSEA in the germline V gene. DNA of the CDR3: TGCAGCGCTAAACCTAGTTCGGATGGCTACACCTTC. Its translation is CSAKPSSDGYTF.

The chain links TRBV15 to TRBJ1-1; 7 bases are shared with TRBD1. This CDR3 contains 13 residues. V was pared by 5 bases and J by 11 bases, with 11 bases of the junction left unmatched. Germline V gene sequence: CDR1 LNHNV, CDR2 YYDKDF (reference sequence). CDR3 protein: CATSSPSGTVAFF. In DNA, the CDR3 is TGTGCCACCAGCTCGCCATCCGGGACAGTGGCTTTCTTT.

Concerning this clone itself: This same CDR3 is encoded by further DNA sequences in the sample. The chain joins TRBV19 to TRBJ1-5, with D tentatively TRBD1 (6 bases). There are 14 residues in the CDR3. Germline values: CDR1 LNHDA, CDR2 SQIVND (reference sequence). The V end lost 4 bases, the J end lost 3 bases, and 10 bases lay between the germline ends. CDR3 nucleotides: TGTGCCAGTAGTACCACAGGGTCCAATCAGCCCCAGCATTTT. Protein: CASSTTGSNQPQHF.

The chain carries TRBV5-6 and TRBJ1-5; no clear D. Trimming took 4 bases from V and 5 from J, leaving 13 bases between them. The CDR3 sequence is 14 residues long. Germline CDR1 SGHDT, CDR2 YYEEEE. In DNA, the CDR3 is TGTGCCAGCAGCACCTCCGTCGGGTATCAGCCCCAGCATTTT. It specifies CASSTSVGYQPQHF.

The genes are TRBV5-1 and TRBJ2-7; TRBD2 agrees at 8 bases. Germline lookup yields CDR1 SGHRS and CDR2 YFSETQ. This CDR3 region has 12 residues. Trimming cost V 4 bases and J 7 bases; bases outside gene matches: 4. The CDR3 is CASSASGWEQYF. The CDR3 DNA reads TGCGCCAGCAGCGCTAGCGGGTGGGAGCAGTACTTC.

The chain combines TRBV3-1 (or the pseudogene TRBV3-2) with TRBJ1-2; D unclear. V lost 0 bases to trimming and J lost 2 bases, with 10 bases between them. The CDR3 is 15 amino acids. CDR1 is LGHDT, CDR2 YNNKEL, per germline (reference sequence). CDR3 DNA: TGTGCCAGCAGCCAAGAGCCGGGAGTGAACTATGGCTACACCTTC. Its protein is CASSQEPGVNYGYTF.

This rearrangement joins TRBV28 to TRBJ1-1; TRBD1 is a possible D gene (6 bases). Germline CDR1 MDHEN, CDR2 SYDVKM. This CDR3 comprises 14 residues. The V end lost 8 bases, the J end lost 4 bases, and 17 bases lay between the germline ends. The CDR3 nucleotides read TGTGCCAGCTCGAGGGGGGGCTCAGTCACTGAAGCTTTCTTT. Protein: CASSRGGSVTEAFF.

The chain employs TRBV7-9 and TRBJ2-3; the match to TRBD2 covers 8 bases. V trimming: 5 bases; J trimming: 2 bases; junction bases outside the gene matches: 9. The CDR3 is 16 amino acids. CDR1 is SEHNR, CDR2 FQNEAQ, per germline (reference sequence). The CDR3 protein is CASSLTGGGTTDTQYF. As DNA, the CDR3 is TGTGCCAGCAGCCTGACCGGGGGGGGGACCACAGATACGCAGTATTTT.

This chain uses TRBV7-3 with TRBJ2-1; TRBD1 might be the D (6 bases). CDR3 length equals 13 residues. Trimming cost V 2 bases and J 9 bases, with 11 bases left between them. The germline V gene encodes CDR1 SGHTA and CDR2 FQGTGA. The CDR3 sequence is CASSLERGSEQFF. CDR3 coding DNA: TGTGCCAGCAGCTTAGAAAGGGGGAGTGAGCAGTTCTTC. Using reference TRBV7-3 and TRBJ2-1 for the parts outside the CDR3, the full variable domain is GAGVSQTPSNKVTEKGKYVELRCDPISGHTALYWYRQSLGQGPEFLIYFQGTGAADDSGLPNDRFFAVRPEGSVSTLKIQRTERGDSAVYLCASSLERGSEQFFGPGTRLTVL.

The V and J genes are TRBV6-1 and TRBJ1-1, with D unclear. V was shortened by 3 bases and J by 0 bases, with 8 bases between the two germline ends. This CDR3 has 14 residues. Germline V gene lookup returns CDR1 MNHNS and CDR2 SASEGT. The CDR3 DNA reads TGTGCCAGCAGTGATCGGGAGCTGAACACTGAAGCTTTCTTT. Encoded protein: CASSDRELNTEAFF.